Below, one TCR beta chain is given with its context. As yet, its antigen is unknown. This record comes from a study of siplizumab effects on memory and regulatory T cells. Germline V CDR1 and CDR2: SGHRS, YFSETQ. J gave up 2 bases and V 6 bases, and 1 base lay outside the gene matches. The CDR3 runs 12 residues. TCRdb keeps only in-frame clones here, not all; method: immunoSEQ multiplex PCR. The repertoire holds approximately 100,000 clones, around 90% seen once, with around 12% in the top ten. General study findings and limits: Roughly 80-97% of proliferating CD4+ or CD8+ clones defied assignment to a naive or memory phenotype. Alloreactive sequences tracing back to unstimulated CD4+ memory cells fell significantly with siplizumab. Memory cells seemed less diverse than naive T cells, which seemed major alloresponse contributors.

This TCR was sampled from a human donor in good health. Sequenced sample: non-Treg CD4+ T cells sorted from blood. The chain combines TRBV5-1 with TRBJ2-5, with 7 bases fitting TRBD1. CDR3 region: CASTGQQETQYF. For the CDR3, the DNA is TGCGCCAGCACGGGACAGCAAGAGACCCAGTACTTC.